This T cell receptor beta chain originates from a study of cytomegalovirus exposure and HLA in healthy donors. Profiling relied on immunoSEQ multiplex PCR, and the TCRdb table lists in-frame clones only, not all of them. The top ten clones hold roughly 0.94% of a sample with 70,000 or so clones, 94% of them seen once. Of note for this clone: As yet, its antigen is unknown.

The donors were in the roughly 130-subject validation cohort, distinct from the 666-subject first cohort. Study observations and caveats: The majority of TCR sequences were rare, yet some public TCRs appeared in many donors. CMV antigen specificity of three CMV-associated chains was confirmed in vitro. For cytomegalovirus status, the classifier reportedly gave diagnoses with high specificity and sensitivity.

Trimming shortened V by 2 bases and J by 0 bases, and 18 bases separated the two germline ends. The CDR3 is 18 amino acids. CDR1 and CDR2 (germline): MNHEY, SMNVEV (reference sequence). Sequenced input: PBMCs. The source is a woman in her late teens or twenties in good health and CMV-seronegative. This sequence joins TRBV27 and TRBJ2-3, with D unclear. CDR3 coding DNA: TGTGCCAGCAGTTTAGTTCCCCTCATCTCACTTAGCACAGATACGCAGTATTTT. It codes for CASSLVPLISLSTDTQYF.